The present T cell receptor (beta chain) was sequenced within a study of T cells in women clearing cervical HPV infection. The wider study: Donors had HPV16-related CIN3 or worse; 2 had invasive cancer. Findings and caveats of the study: TRBV6-7 relative abundance averaged roughly 0.1% in cases and under 0.2% in controls.

Of note for this clone: Antigen: not known. The read comes to an end 3 residues before the CDR3 does, leaving the germline J gene to fill in the end.

Germline-derived CDR1 and CDR2 are SGHRS and YFSETQ. With 0 bases clipped from V and 5 bases from J, the junction kept 5 bases outside the gene matches. The CDR3 totals 16 residues. Clones were read by immunoSEQ multiplex PCR, and TCRdb kept only the in-frame ones, dropping some. In total, the table holds about 24,000 clones. The sequenced sample consisted of blood buffy coat. The sequence derives from a woman aged 18-69 years with a cervical HPV16 infection that either progressed to CIN3+ or cleared (not recorded which). V usage is TRBV5-1 and J usage is TRBJ1-1; 12 bases agree with TRBD1. CDR3 DNA, as far as it was read: TGCGCCAGCAGCTTGGCCGGGACAGGGGGCAGAACTGAA. Encoded protein: CASSLAGTGGRTE. The whole CDR3 region reads CASSLAGTGGRTEAFF.